The source of this TCR beta chain is a study of regulatory T cells in long-lasting Graves disease. In building TCR beta libraries, iRepertoire HTBI primers were used together with Arm-PCR of CDR3 regions. One entry per CDR3 protein results from TCRdb running MiXCR on the multiplex PCR reads. The table records approximately 290,000 distinct CDR3 sequences, under 25% of them present only once. In this sample, this clonotype turned up many times. What it recognizes is unknown. An end of the junction differs from the germline gene, which may be a read error. Broader study findings: Newly diagnosed disease favored TRBV20-1 and TRBJ2-1 over persistent disease. For persistent Graves' patients, TCR diversity was lower than for newly diagnosed ones. Patients with persistent disease shared 2,741 public clonotypes, outpacing the roughly 950 shared by new patients.

The CDR3 runs 16 residues. CDR1 is SGHAT, CDR2 FQNNGV, per germline. Noted time point: persistent/refractory GD, antithyroid drugs over 5 years with positive TRAb. Making the TCR library involved RNA that had been extracted from PBMCs. The chain uses TRBV11-2 and TRBJ2-4; the D is unclear. The sample consisted of peripheral blood mononuclear cells (PBMCs), taken when the disease was refractory, from a patient treated with antithyroid drugs. The clonotype originates from a female donor with Graves disease. The CDR3 loop is CASSLLWAASKNIQYF. CDR3 coding DNA: TGCGCCAGCAGTTTATTGTGGGCAGCCTCCAAAAACATTCAGTACTTC.